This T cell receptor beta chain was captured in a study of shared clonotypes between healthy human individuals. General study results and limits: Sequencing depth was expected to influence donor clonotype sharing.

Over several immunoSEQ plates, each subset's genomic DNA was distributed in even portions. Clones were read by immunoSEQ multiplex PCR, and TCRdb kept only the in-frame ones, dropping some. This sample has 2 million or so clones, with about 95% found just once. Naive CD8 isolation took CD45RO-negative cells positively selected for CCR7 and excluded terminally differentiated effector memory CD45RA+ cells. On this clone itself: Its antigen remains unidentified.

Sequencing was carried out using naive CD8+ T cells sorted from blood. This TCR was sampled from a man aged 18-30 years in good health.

Here the CDR3 DNA reads TGTGCCAGCAGTTACCTTATTCCGACAGGGGGCGGCGAGCAGTACTTC. Amino acids: CASSYLIPTGGGEQYF. The J gene is TRBJ2-7, the V gene TRBV6-5, with 10 positions matching TRBD1. Germline V gene sequence: CDR1 MNHEY, CDR2 SVGAGI. This CDR3 contains 16 residues. Germline trimming cut 2 bases from V and 6 bases from J; bases unmatched to any gene: 10.